The rows below give T cell receptor beta chains drawn from one sample of a study of T cell changes during pregnancy in multiple sclerosis. Data came from immunoSEQ multiplex PCR; TCRdb stores just in-frame clones and leaves some out. Of 60,000 to 75,000 clones in the sample, approximately 95% were seen once. This specimen was CD8+ T cells from peripheral blood mononuclear cells, taken in the second trimester of pregnancy. These receptor sequences come from a female donor with multiple sclerosis, enrolled in a pregnancy study. The CDR3 runs from the conserved cysteine through the conserved F or W. The D gene is left open where the match is weak. Clone size appears in some rows only: once, few, many, or a class for an expanded clone.

TRBJ1-1	TRBV23-1	NA	NA	CASSGTEAFF	TGCGCCAGCAGCGGCACTGAAGCTTTCTTT
TRBJ2-1	TRBV5-5	NA	NA	CASSLEGVGSGEQFF	TGTGCCAGCAGCTTGGAGGGCGTGGGGTCAGGGGAGCAGTTCTTC
TRBJ2-7	TRBV9	TRBD2	NA	CASSPGGGYEQYF	TGTGCCAGCAGCCCTGGGGGGGGGTACGAGCAGTACTTC
TRBJ2-5	TRBV28	TRBD1	NA	CASSPNDRVNQETQYF	TGTGCCAGCAGTCCGAATGACAGGGTAAACCAAGAGACCCAGTACTTC
TRBJ2-1	TRBV10-3	NA	NA	CAISALGRGDEQFF	TGTGCCATCAGTGCTCTTGGACGGGGAGATGAGCAGTTCTTC
TRBJ2-1	TRBV5-1	NA	NA	CASSYDLGVEQFF	TGCGCCAGCAGCTACGACTTAGGCGTTGAGCAGTTCTTC
TRBJ2-7	TRBV27	TRBD1	NA	CASSFGQGLQQYF	TGTGCCAGCAGTTTTGGACAGGGGTTGCAGCAGTACTTC
TRBJ1-2	TRBV11-2	NA	NA	CASSLLAGGGGYDYGYTF	TGTGCCAGCAGCTTATTAGCCGGCGGGGGAGGATATGACTATGGCTACACCTTC
TRBJ1-1	TRBV6-1	NA	NA	CASSEAHGHPNTEAFF	TGTGCCAGCAGTGAAGCCCATGGGCACCCGAACACTGAAGCTTTCTTT
TRBJ1-5	TRBV7-6	NA	NA	CASSLGVGVASNQPQHF	TGTGCCAGCAGCCTAGGGGTCGGGGTAGCGAGCAATCAGCCCCAGCATTTT
TRBJ2-2	TRBV7-6	TRBD2	NA	CASSSTSGANTGELFF	TGTGCCAGCAGCTCTACTAGCGGCGCGAACACCGGGGAGCTGTTTTTT
TRBJ1-4	TRBV27	NA	NA	CASSASTGLANEKLFF	TGTGCCAGCAGTGCCTCCACAGGGTTGGCGAATGAAAAACTGTTTTTT
TRBJ2-7	TRBV27	TRBD1	NA	CASRGQKYEQYF	TGTGCCAGCAGGGGACAGAAGTACGAGCAGTACTTC
TRBJ2-7	TRBV27	NA	NA	CASSLSGSSYEQYF	TGTGCCAGCAGTTTATCGGGGAGCTCCTACGAGCAGTACTTC
TRBJ2-1	TRBV19	NA	NA	CASSLVARSSYNEQFF	TGTGCCAGTAGTCTGGTAGCTCGAAGCTCCTACAATGAGCAGTTCTTC
TRBJ1-1	TRBV5-4	NA	NA	CASSLAGSNTEAFF	TGTGCCAGCAGCTTGGCCGGGTCGAACACTGAAGCTTTCTTT
TRBJ1-1	TRBV19	NA	NA	CASILGPTEAFF	TGTGCCAGTATTCTGGGGCCAACTGAAGCTTTCTTT
TRBJ1-5	TRBV7-9	NA	NA	CASGGYNQPQHF	TGTGCCAGCGGGGGGTACAATCAGCCCCAGCATTTT
TRBJ2-5	TRBV4-1	TRBD1	NA	CASSRDSQETQYF	TGCGCCAGCAGCCGGGACAGCCAAGAGACCCAGTACTTC
TRBJ1-3	TRBV7-9	TRBD1	NA	CASSPDWTGRGGNTIYF	TGTGCCAGCAGCCCAGACTGGACAGGGCGCGGGGGAAACACCATATATTTT
TRBJ2-7	TRBV10-3	TRBD2	NA	CAISEPRGGSSYEQYF	TGTGCCATCAGTGAGCCCCGGGGAGGGAGCTCCTACGAGCAGTACTTC
TRBJ2-3	TRBV5-1	TRBD1	NA	CASSLVSGGSTDTQYF	TGCGCCAGCAGCTTGGTTTCAGGGGGCTCGACAGATACGCAGTATTTT
TRBJ2-1	TRBV27	TRBD2	NA	CASSPGTSRYNEQFF	TGTGCCAGCAGCCCTGGGACTAGCAGATACAATGAGCAGTTCTTC
TRBJ1-2	TRBV29-1	NA	NA	CSVEDRVGYTF	TGCAGCGTTGAAGACAGGGTTGGCTACACCTTC
TRBJ1-1	TRBV10-1	TRBD1	NA	CASRDRKNTEAFF	TGCGCCAGCAGGGACAGGAAGAACACTGAAGCTTTCTTT
TRBJ1-2	TRBV19	TRBD1	NA	CASSDGTVYGYTF	TGTGCCAGTAGCGACGGGACAGTCTATGGCTACACCTTC
TRBJ1-1	TRBV7-9	NA	NA	CASSLVPRQINTEAFF	TGTGCCAGCAGCTTAGTCCCCAGACAGATTAACACTGAAGCTTTCTTT
TRBJ1-2	TRBV5-6	NA	once	CASSLTGWGYGYTF	TGTGCCAGCAGCTTGACAGGGTGGGGCTATGGCTACACCTTC
TRBJ2-3	TRBV6-5	NA	NA	CASSYLSGGPTDTQYF	TGTGCCAGCAGTTACCTCTCTGGAGGGCCCACAGATACGCAGTATTTT
TRBJ2-7	TRBV25-1	NA	NA	CASSDASNGYEQYF	TGTGCCAGCAGTGACGCTAGTAATGGCTACGAGCAGTACTTC
TRBJ2-1	TRBV6-4	NA	NA	CASSDSGLGSYNEQFF	TGTGCCAGCAGTGACTCAGGTTTGGGGAGTTACAATGAGCAGTTCTTC
TRBJ1-5	TRBV6-1	TRBD1	NA	CASSEIRGSSNQPQHF	TGTGCCAGCAGTGAAATCAGGGGGAGTAGCAATCAGCCCCAGCATTTT
TRBJ2-7	TRBV4-2	TRBD1	NA	CASSRLGTGGDEQYF	TGTGCCAGCAGCCGGCTTGGGACAGGGGGCGACGAGCAGTACTTC
TRBJ2-7	TRBV11-2	NA	once	CASSPPPSYEQYF	TGTGCCAGCAGTCCCCCGCCCAGCTACGAGCAGTACTTC
TRBJ2-1	TRBV5-4	TRBD2	NA	CASSMGLAGVSNEQFF	TGTGCCAGCAGCATGGGACTAGCGGGAGTAAGCAATGAGCAGTTCTTC
TRBJ1-4	TRBV9	TRBD1	NA	CASSAGQYNEKLFF	TGTGCCAGCAGCGCGGGACAGTATAATGAAAAACTGTTTTTT
TRBJ2-7	TRBV13	TRBD1	NA	CASSLRDRASYEQYF	TGTGCCAGCAGCTTACGGGACAGGGCTTCCTACGAGCAGTACTTC
TRBJ2-2	TRBV2	NA	once	CASSGDTDISRNTGELFF	TGTGCCAGCAGTGGGGACACGGACATTAGCCGGAACACCGGGGAGCTGTTTTTT
TRBJ2-5	TRBV4-3	TRBD1	NA	CASSQDTGEETQYF	TGCGCCAGCAGCCAAGATACAGGGGAAGAGACCCAGTACTTC
TRBJ2-5	TRBV6-5	NA	once	CASSYSPAEEEETQYF	TGTGCCAGCAGTTACTCCCCAGCGGAGGAGGAGGAGACCCAGTACTTC
TRBJ2-7	TRBV27	TRBD2	NA	CASSLTTSGRYEQYF	TGTGCCAGCAGTTTAACCACTAGCGGGAGATACGAGCAGTACTTC
TRBJ2-7	TRBV29-1	TRBD2	NA	CSVAGGDSYEQYF	TGCAGCGTTGCGGGGGGAGACTCCTACGAGCAGTACTTC
TRBJ2-7	TRBV4-1	TRBD2	once	CASSQFTSGKGTPAYEQYF	TGCGCCAGCAGCCAATTCACTAGCGGGAAAGGGACCCCGGCCTACGAGCAGTACTTC
TRBJ1-1	TRBV19	TRBD1	NA	CASSNRQGLTEAFF	TGTGCCAGTAGTAACCGACAGGGTCTCACTGAAGCTTTCTTT
TRBJ2-7	TRBV30	NA	NA	CAWSVAAYEQYF	TGTGCCTGGAGTGTCGCAGCCTACGAGCAGTACTTC
TRBJ2-7	TRBV6-4	NA	NA	CASSDGQPYEQYF	TGTGCCAGCAGTGACGGACAGCCCTACGAGCAGTACTTC
TRBJ1-4	TRBV19	TRBD1	NA	CASTVLGTGRNEKLFF	TGTGCCAGTACCGTATTGGGGACAGGACGAAATGAAAAACTGTTTTTT
TRBJ1-1	TRBV30	NA	NA	CAWSNGQNTEAFF	TGTGCCTGGAGTAACGGTCAGAACACTGAAGCTTTCTTT
TRBJ1-2	TRBV4-3	NA	NA	CASSQDTGNGVGYTF	TGCGCCAGCAGCCAAGATACAGGGAATGGAGTGGGCTACACCTTC
TRBJ2-1	TRBV5-4	NA	NA	CASSRTVNEQFF	TGTGCCAGCAGCCGGACAGTTAATGAGCAGTTCTTC
TRBJ2-1	TRBV11-2	TRBD1	NA	CASRPGQGSYNEQFF	TGTGCCAGCAGACCAGGACAGGGCTCCTACAATGAGCAGTTCTTC
TRBJ2-1	TRBV7-7	TRBD2	NA	CASSPDGTTYNEQFF	TGTGCCAGCAGCCCGGACGGGACTACCTACAATGAGCAGTTCTTC
TRBJ2-3	TRBV5-6	NA	NA	CASSLELHVTGTQYF	TGTGCCAGCAGTTTGGAACTGCATGTCACGGGTACGCAGTATTTT
TRBJ2-7	TRBV29-1	TRBD2	NA	CSVSSGYEQYF	TGCAGCGTCTCTAGCGGCTACGAGCAGTACTTC
TRBJ1-1	TRBV2	NA	NA	CASSEAGGTQGAEAFF	TGTGCCAGCAGTGAAGCGGGGGGGACTCAGGGCGCTGAAGCTTTCTTT
TRBJ2-7	TRBV27	NA	NA	CASSLTGDYEQYF	TGTGCCAGCAGTTTAACGGGGGATTACGAGCAGTACTTC
TRBJ2-7	TRBV29-1	TRBD2	NA	CSVEDRGLAGESYEQYF	TGCAGCGTAGAGGACAGGGGACTAGCGGGAGAATCCTACGAGCAGTACTTC
TRBJ2-7	TRBV11-3	TRBD1	NA	CASSSRTGGYEQYF	TGTGCCAGCAGCTCACGGACAGGGGGCTACGAGCAGTACTTC
TRBJ1-2	TRBV9	NA	NA	CASSEDGSTNYGYTF	TGTGCCAGCAGCGAAGACGGGTCTACTAACTATGGCTACACCTTC